This TCR beta chain was found in a study of blood T cell repertoires in COVID-19. Study-wide background: T cells, B-cell-depleted T cells, or PBMCs provided the cDNA or gDNA that served as material.

This CDR3 has 15 residues. Germline CDR1 reads MNHEY; CDR2 reads SVGAGI. V shed 8 bases and J 2 bases; nucleotides not matched to a gene: 12. Sequenced by immunoSEQ multiplex PCR; TCRdb stores in-frame clones only, minus some. The sample lists a few hundred thousand clones, around 81% seen once, with 2.3% in the top ten. This chain joins TRBV6-5 and TRBJ2-7; the match to TRBD2 covers 7 bases. The source material was peripheral blood. This clonotype originated in a woman aged 60-75 years with acute or convalescent COVID-19. The CDR3 region has the DNA TGTGCCAGCCTGGAGCCGACTAGCTGGCCCTACGAGCAGTACTTC. Protein: CASLEPTSWPYEQYF.